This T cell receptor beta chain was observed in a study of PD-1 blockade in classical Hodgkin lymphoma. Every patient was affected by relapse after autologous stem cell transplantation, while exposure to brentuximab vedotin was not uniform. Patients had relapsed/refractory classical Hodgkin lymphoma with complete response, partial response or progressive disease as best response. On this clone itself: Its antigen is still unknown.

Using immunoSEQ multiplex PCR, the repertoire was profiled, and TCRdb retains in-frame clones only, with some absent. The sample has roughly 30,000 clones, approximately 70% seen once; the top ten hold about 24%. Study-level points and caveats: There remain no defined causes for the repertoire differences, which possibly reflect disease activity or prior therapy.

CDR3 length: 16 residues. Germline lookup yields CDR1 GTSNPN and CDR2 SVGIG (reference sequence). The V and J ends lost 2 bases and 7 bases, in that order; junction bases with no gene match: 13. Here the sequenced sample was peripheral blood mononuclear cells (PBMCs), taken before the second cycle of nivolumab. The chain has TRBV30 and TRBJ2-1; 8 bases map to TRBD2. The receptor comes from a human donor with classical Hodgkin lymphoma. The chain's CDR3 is CAWSNLLGGGRNEQFF. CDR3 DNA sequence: TGTGCCTGGAGTAACCTTTTGGGCGGGGGGAGGAATGAGCAGTTCTTC.